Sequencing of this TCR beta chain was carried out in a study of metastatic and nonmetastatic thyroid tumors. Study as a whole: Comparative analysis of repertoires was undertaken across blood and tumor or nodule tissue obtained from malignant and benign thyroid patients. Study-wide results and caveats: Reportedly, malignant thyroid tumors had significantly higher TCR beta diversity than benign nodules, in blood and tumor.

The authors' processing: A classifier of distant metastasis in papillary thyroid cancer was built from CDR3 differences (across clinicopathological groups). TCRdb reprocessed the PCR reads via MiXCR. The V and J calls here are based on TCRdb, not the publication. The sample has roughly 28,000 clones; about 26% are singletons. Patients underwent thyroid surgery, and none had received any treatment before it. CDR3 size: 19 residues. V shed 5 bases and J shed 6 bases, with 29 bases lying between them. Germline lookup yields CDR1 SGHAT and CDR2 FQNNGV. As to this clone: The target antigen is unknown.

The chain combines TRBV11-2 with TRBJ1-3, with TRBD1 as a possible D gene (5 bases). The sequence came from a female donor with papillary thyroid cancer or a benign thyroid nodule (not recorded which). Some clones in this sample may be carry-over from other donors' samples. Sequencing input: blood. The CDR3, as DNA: TGTGCCAGCAGCCGATCAGGGCGGAGTACAGGTTTTTACGTAAACACCATATATTTT. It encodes CASSRSGRSTGFYVNTIYF.